The following is a T cell receptor beta chain sequence with its context. Its specificity is unknown. V lost 6 bases, J lost 1 base, and 5 bases stayed unmatched. The CDR3 loop spans 15 amino acids. Germline-derived CDR1 and CDR2 are LNHDA and SQIVND (reference sequence). Profiled with immunoSEQ multiplex PCR; TCRdb holds only in-frame clones, not every one. This sample has fewer than 65,000 clones, with 80% to 90% found just once. The data belong to a study of graft-versus-host responses after intestinal transplantation. Study summary: Recipients had transplants, and these were multivisceral, liver-intestinal, or isolated intestinal.

The TCR comes from a human donor who was the organ donor for an intestinal transplant. The sequences come from unstimulated CD4+ T cells sorted from spleen or lymph node cells, collected before transplant. The chain combines TRBV19 with TRBJ2-3, with 9 bases identical to TRBD1. The CDR3 region is CASRTGGTGTDTQYF. CDR3 nucleotides: TGTGCCAGTAGGACAGGGGGAACGGGCACAGATACGCAGTATTTT.